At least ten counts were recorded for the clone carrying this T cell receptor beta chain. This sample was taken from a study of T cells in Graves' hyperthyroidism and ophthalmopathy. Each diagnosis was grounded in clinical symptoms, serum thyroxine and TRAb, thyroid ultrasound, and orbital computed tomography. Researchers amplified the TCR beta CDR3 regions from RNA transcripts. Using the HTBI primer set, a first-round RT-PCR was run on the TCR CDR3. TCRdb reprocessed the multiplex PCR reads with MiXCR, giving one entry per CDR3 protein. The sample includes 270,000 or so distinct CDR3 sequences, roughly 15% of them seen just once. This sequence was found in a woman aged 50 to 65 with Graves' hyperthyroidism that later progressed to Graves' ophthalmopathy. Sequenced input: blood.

The CDR3 coding sequence is TGTGCCAGCAGCTGGCTAGCGGGAACATACGAGCAGTACTTC. Its protein is CASSWLAGTYEQYF. The chain carries TRBV7-4 and TRBJ2-7; 9 bases are a match to TRBD2. The germline V gene encodes CDR1 SGHVT and CDR2 SQSDAQ. The CDR3 has 14 amino acids. J gave up 4 bases and V 4 bases, and 5 bases lay outside the gene matches.